The 18 T cell receptor beta chains listed next were all sequenced from one sample in a study of regulatory T cells in long-lasting Graves disease. Through Arm-PCR of CDR3 regions and iRepertoire HTBI primers, TCR beta libraries were built. TCRdb fed the multiplex PCR reads into MiXCR, producing one record per CDR3 protein. The sample has more than 300,000 distinct CDR3 sequences; 23% are singletons. The time point denotes: persistent/refractory GD, antithyroid drugs over 5 years with positive TRAb. PBMCs were the source of the RNA used for TCR sequencing. This material consisted of peripheral blood mononuclear cells (PBMCs), taken when the disease was refractory, from a patient treated with antithyroid drugs. The receptors were gathered from a woman aged 40 to 49 with Graves disease.

This clonotype was observed a single time. The chain links TRBV28 to TRBJ1-4; D uncertain. The CDR3 is made up of 14 amino acids. Germline V gives CDR1 MDHEN, CDR2 SYDVKM. V was shortened by 5 bases and J by 3 bases, with 10 bases between the two germline ends. The CDR3 DNA follows: TGTGCCAGCAGTCGACGGGTCCCTAATGAAAAACTGTTTTTT. Amino acids: CASSRRVPNEKLFF.

This clonotype came up many times. This chain links TRBV19 with TRBJ1-2; D is ambiguous. This CDR3 contains 14 residues. V was trimmed by 1 base and J by 3 bases, leaving 9 bases between them. Germline V gene sequence: CDR1 LNHDA, CDR2 SQIVND (reference sequence). The CDR3 DNA reads TGTGCCAGTAGTATAGGACGTGAATACTATGGCTACACCTTC. Protein product: CASSIGREYYGYTF.

This chain joins TRBV28 and TRBJ2-3; TRBD2 aligns across 9 bases. This CDR3 has 18 residues. V trimming: 2 bases; J trimming: 1 base; junction bases outside the gene matches: 10. Germline values: CDR1 MDHEN, CDR2 SYDVKM. The CDR3 is CASSLGLAGLSRTDTQYF. The CDR3 DNA reads TGTGCCAGCAGTTTAGGCCTAGCGGGACTATCGCGCACAGATACGCAGTATTTT.

This chain links TRBV20-1 with TRBJ2-7; no reliable D call. The CDR3 runs to 11 residues. The germline CDR1 and CDR2 sequences are DFQATT and SNEGSKA (reference sequence). The V end lost 6 bases, the J end lost 6 bases, and 12 bases lay between the germline ends. The CDR3 sequence is CSAAGLGEQYF. The CDR3 DNA follows: TGCAGTGCCGCCGGGCTGGGCGAGCAGTACTTC.

V usage is TRBV14 and J usage is TRBJ2-3, with D perhaps TRBD2 (6 bases). The V end was cut by 2 bases, the J end by 0 bases, with 12 bases between. The germline V gene has CDR1 SGHDN and CDR2 FVKESK. The CDR3 is 16 amino acids. The CDR3 DNA sequence: TGTGCCAGCAGCCAACTATTACTAGCCAGCACAGATACGCAGTATTTT. Its protein is CASSQLLLASTDTQYF.

This chain links TRBV5-5 with TRBJ1-4; the D is unclear. The CDR3 spans 14 residues. V gave up 0 bases and J gave up 7 bases, with 10 bases separating them. The germline CDR1 and CDR2 sequences are SGHKS and YYEKEE (reference sequence). DNA for the CDR3: TGTGCCAGCAGCTTGGACGCCGGCAGTGAAAAACTGTTTTTT. It encodes CASSLDAGSEKLFF.

Many counts were recorded for this clonotype. As DNA, the CDR3 is TGTGCCAGCAGACACACAGGGAATAACAAAAACATTCAGTACTTC. This translates into CASRHTGNNKNIQYF. The V and J genes are TRBV5-6 and TRBJ2-4; TRBD1 might be the D (6 bases). Trimming left V 5 bases short and J 3 bases short, with 15 bases between. Germline lookup yields CDR1 SGHDT and CDR2 YYEEEE. The CDR3 runs 15 residues. Looking up the rest from reference TRBV5-6 and TRBJ2-4 gives the full variable domain: DAGVTQSPTHLIKTRGQQVTLRCSPKSGHDTVSWYQQALGQGPQFIFQYYEEEERQRGNFPDRFSGHQFPNYSSELNVNALLLGDSALYLCASRHTGNNKNIQYFGAGTRLSVL.

This clonotype occurred a few times. V is TRBV15 and J is TRBJ1-4; possibly TRBD1 for D (5 bases). The V end lost 4 bases, the J end lost 3 bases, and 12 bases lay between the germline ends. CDR1 LNHNV and CDR2 YYDKDF come from the germline V gene (reference sequence). The CDR3 runs 15 residues. CDR3: CATSINDRPNEKLFF. The CDR3 bases are TGTGCCACCAGCATAAACGACAGACCTAATGAAAAACTGTTTTTT.

This clonotype was seen ten or more times. The V gene is TRBV28, the J gene TRBJ2-7; D gene unclear. Germline lookup yields CDR1 MDHEN and CDR2 SYDVKM. This CDR3 has 14 residues. Trimming left V 3 bases short and J 2 bases short, with 11 bases between. CDR3 sequence: CASSLRGRAYEQYF. The DNA of the CDR3 is TGTGCCAGCAGTTTGCGAGGCAGAGCCTACGAGCAGTACTTC.

On this clonotype itself: Just one base apart from a much larger clone, this may be a read error. In DNA form, the CDR3 reads TGTGCCAGCAGCCCCATCAAGTGCCAGACCCAGTACTTC. This sequence encodes CASSPIKCQTQYF. The chain uses TRBV7-9 and TRBJ2-5; the D is unclear. Per the germline V gene, CDR1 is SEHNR and CDR2 is FQNEAQ (reference sequence). Trimming took off 5 bases at V and 6 bases at J, with 13 bases between the two ends. CDR3 length: 13 residues.

As for this clonotype: A much bigger clone sits one base away, suggesting this may be a read error. V is TRBV29-1 and J is TRBJ2-5; the match to TRBD2 covers 7 bases. After removal of 6 bases from V and 9 bases from J, the junction contained 16 bases not matched to a gene. This CDR3 has 14 residues. Germline CDR1 SQVTM, CDR2 ANQGSEA. The CDR3 is CSVFILAAGEAQYF. Here the CDR3 DNA reads TGCAGCGTCTTTATCCTAGCGGCGGGGGAGGCCCAGTACTTC. Based on the CDR3 plus reference TRBV29-1 and TRBJ2-5, the full variable domain is SAVISQKPSRDICQRGTSLTIQCQVDSQVTMMFWYRQQPGQSLTLIATANQGSEATYESGFVIDKFPISRPNLTFSTLTVSNMSPEDSSIYLCSVFILAAGEAQYFGPGTRLLVL.

The J gene is TRBJ2-1, the V gene TRBV7-9, with 14 nucleotides matching TRBD2. CDR1 SEHNR and CDR2 FQNEAQ come from the germline V gene (reference sequence). The CDR3 covers 18 residues. With 2 bases clipped from V and 6 bases from J, the junction kept 9 bases outside the gene matches. In DNA, the CDR3 is TGTGCCAGCAGCTTAAAGGCGGGACTAGCGGGAGCCTTCAATGAGCAGTTCTTC. The encoded protein is CASSLKAGLAGAFNEQFF.

V gene TRBV3-1 combines with J gene TRBJ2-7, with D perhaps TRBD2 (6 bases). The CDR3 runs 14 residues. The V and J ends lost 4 bases and 5 bases respectively, with 15 bases between them. Germline CDR1 LGHDT, CDR2 YNNKEL (reference sequence). The CDR3 region is CASSRSGGSHEQYF. The DNA for the CDR3 is TGTGCCAGCAGCCGTAGCGGCGGCAGCCACGAGCAGTACTTC.

In its sample, this clonotype was seen a few times. The rearrangement links TRBV4-2 to TRBJ2-5, with 7 nucleotides matching TRBD2. The CDR3 runs to 15 residues. CDR1 LGHNA and CDR2 YNFKEQ come from the germline V gene. Germline trimming cut 3 bases from V and 4 bases from J; bases unmatched to any gene: 8. In nucleotides, the CDR3 is TGTGCCAGCAGCCAGGAGGGCGGGAGCGGAGAGACCCAGTACTTC. This translates into CASSQEGGSGETQYF.

The table lists this clonotype with many counts. This chain uses TRBV20-1 with TRBJ2-7; tentatively, D is TRBD1 or TRBD2 (6 bases each). CDR1 and CDR2 from the germline V gene are DFQATT and SNEGSKA (reference sequence). Trimming took off 5 bases at V and 0 bases at J, with 17 bases between the two ends. The CDR3 sequence is 15 residues long. The CDR3 here is CSAGGGTGNSYEQYF. The CDR3 coding sequence is TGCAGTGCTGGAGGGGGGACTGGAAACTCCTACGAGCAGTACTTC.

This clonotype was detected many times. This chain links TRBV28 with TRBJ2-2; 9 bases fit TRBD1. Trimming cost V 6 bases and J 6 bases; bases outside gene matches: 8. CDR1 and CDR2 from the germline V gene are MDHEN and SYDVKM. The CDR3 totals 15 residues. DNA of the CDR3: TGTGCCAGCAGAACCCGGACAGGGGATTCCGGGGAGCTGTTTTTT. It encodes CASRTRTGDSGELFF.

This clonotype was observed many times. The chain carries TRBV27 and TRBJ2-2, with 7 nucleotides matching TRBD2. CDR3 size: 16 residues. Germline values: CDR1 MNHEY, CDR2 SMNVEV (reference sequence). The V segment lost 2 bases and the J segment 7 bases; nucleotides outside the gene matches: 10. The CDR3: CASSLLAAEGIGELFF. CDR3 nucleotide sequence: TGTGCCAGCAGTTTACTAGCGGCCGAAGGAATCGGGGAGCTGTTTTTT.

This clonotype was observed at least ten times. The chain recombines TRBV12-5 with TRBJ2-2, with D uncertain. Germline V gene sequence: CDR1 LGHNT, CDR2 FRNRAP. Trimming pared 7 bases from V and 7 bases from J, leaving 10 bases between. The CDR3 is 12 amino acids. The CDR3 DNA reads TGTGCTAGTGCCGACACTTACGGGGAGCTGTTTTTT. Translation: CASADTYGELFF. The full variable domain, in which reference TRBV12-5 and TRBJ2-2 provide the parts outside the CDR3, is DARVTQTPRHKVTEMGQEVTMRCQPILGHNTVFWYRQTMMQGLELLAYFRNRAPLDDSGMPKDRFSAEMPDATLATLKIQPSEPRDSAVYFCASADTYGELFFGEGSRLTVL.